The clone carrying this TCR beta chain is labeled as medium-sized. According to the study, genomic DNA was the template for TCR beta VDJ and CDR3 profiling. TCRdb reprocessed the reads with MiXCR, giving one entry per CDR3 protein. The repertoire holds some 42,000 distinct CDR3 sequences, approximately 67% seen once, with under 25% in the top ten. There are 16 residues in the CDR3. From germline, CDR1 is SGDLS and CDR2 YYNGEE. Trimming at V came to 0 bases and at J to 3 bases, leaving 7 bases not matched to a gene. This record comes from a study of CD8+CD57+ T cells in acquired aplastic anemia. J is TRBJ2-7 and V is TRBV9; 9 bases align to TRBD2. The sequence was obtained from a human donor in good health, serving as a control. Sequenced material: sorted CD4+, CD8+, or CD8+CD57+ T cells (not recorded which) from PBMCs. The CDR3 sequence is CASSVGGVAGVYEQYF. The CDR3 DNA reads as TGTGCCAGCAGCGTAGGCGGGGTAGCGGGGGTCTACGAGCAGTACTTC.